These 18 T cell receptor beta chains came from one sample sequenced in a study of T cells in Graves' hyperthyroidism and ophthalmopathy (dated by TCRdb to the late 2010s). The library came from multiplex PCR. The listed sequencing device is Illumina HiSeq 2000. The TCR beta CDR3 regions were amplified from RNA transcripts. A first-round RT-PCR of the TCR CDR3 used the HTBI primer set with the Qiagen OneStep RT-PCR kit. The public sequencing data were trimmed at Q25 with fastp and processed into clonotypes with MiXCR by TCRdb, which kept only in-frame beta chains. Every CDR3 protein is listed once, alongside the most common genes and DNA of its rows. The sample data list around 380,000 distinct CDR3 sequences, and roughly 13% of these were observed just once. The ten largest clonotypes hold less than 25% of the sample. Sequenced material: blood. Source of these receptors: a young man with Graves' hyperthyroidism that later progressed to Graves' ophthalmopathy.

This clonotype has a handful of counts. This chain uses TRBV6-5 with TRBJ2-7; 8 bases line up with TRBD1. Losses at the gene ends were 4 bases for V and 3 bases for J; bases not matched to a gene: 8. This CDR3 is 15 amino acids long. Per the germline V gene, CDR1 is MNHEY and CDR2 is SVGAGI. CDR3 amino acids: CASSSPDRVSYEQYF. CDR3 coding DNA: TGTGCCAGCAGTTCGCCGGACAGGGTTAGCTACGAGCAGTACTTC.

The table lists this clonotype with a few counts. V gene TRBV5-5 combines with J gene TRBJ1-2, with no clear D. This CDR3 contains 19 residues. Trimming pared 2 bases from V and 2 bases from J, leaving 25 bases between. Germline CDR1 SGHKS, CDR2 YYEKEE (reference sequence). The CDR3 nucleotides are TGTGCCAGCAGCTTATCCCGATTTCCGGGTCGCCGCTCGAACTATGGCTACACCTTC. Translated: CASSLSRFPGRRSNYGYTF.

There are a few counts of this clonotype. This chain uses TRBV29-1 with TRBJ1-2; tentative D call: TRBD1 (5 bases). Trimming cost V 4 bases and J 4 bases, with 10 bases left between them. Looked up from germline, CDR1 is SQVTM and CDR2 is ANQGSEA. There are 12 residues in the CDR3. The DNA of the CDR3 is TGCAGCGTTGGAGAGAGGGGCTATGGCTACACCTTC. It is translated as CSVGERGYGYTF.

This clonotype was seen a handful of times. This chain connects TRBV24-1 to TRBJ2-5, with D possibly matching TRBD2 (5 bases). The CDR3 is 16 amino acids. Germline CDR1 KGHDR, CDR2 SFDVKD. V gave up 4 bases and J gave up 3 bases, with 17 bases separating them. Here the CDR3 DNA reads TGTGCCACCAGTGAAGGTTGGGAGAAGGCAAAAGAGACCCAGTACTTC. Its translation is CATSEGWEKAKETQYF.

In regard to this clonotype: A single base separates this from a much larger clone, so it may be a read error. This chain connects TRBV6-1 to TRBJ1-2; no clear D gene. V was cut by 6 bases and J by 5 bases, with 16 bases left in between. This CDR3 has 14 residues. Looked up from germline, CDR1 is MNHNS and CDR2 is SASEGT. In nucleotides, the CDR3 is TGTGCCAGCAGCGAGAGGCAGTTGGAGTATGGCTACACCTTC. The encoded protein is CASSERQLEYGYTF.

This clonotype showed up many times. CDR3: CASSQGSRWTGELFF. In DNA, the CDR3 is TGTGCCAGCAGCCAGGGATCCCGGTGGACCGGGGAGCTGTTTTTT. This chain uses TRBV12-3 or TRBV12-4 with TRBJ2-2, with a weak D call TRBD1 (5 bases). Trimming removed 6 bases at V and 5 bases at J, with 16 bases between. This CDR3 comprises 15 residues.

This clonotype was detected many times. The chain joins TRBV3-1 to TRBJ1-5; 7 bases map to TRBD1. The CDR3 extends over 17 amino acids. V trimming: 0 bases; J trimming: 0 bases; junction bases outside the gene matches: 5. CDR1 and CDR2 (germline): LGHDT, YNNKEL (reference sequence). Written as DNA, the CDR3 is TGTGCCAGCAGCCAAGATGAGGACAGGATTAGCAATCAGCCCCAGCATTTT. Protein sequence: CASSQDEDRISNQPQHF. Complete variable domain (other parts from reference TRBV3-1 and TRBJ1-5): DTAVSQTPKYLVTQMGNDKSIKCEQNLGHDTMYWYKQDSKKFLKIMFSYNNKELIINETVPNRFSPKSPDKAHLNLHINSLELGDSAVYFCASSQDEDRISNQPQHFGDGTRLSIL.

The chain carries TRBV6-2 or TRBV6-3 and TRBJ2-7, with 7 nucleotides matching TRBD1. The V gene's germline CDR1 is MNHEY and CDR2 SVGEGT. The CDR3 covers 17 residues. The V and J ends lost 4 bases and 4 bases, in that order; junction bases with no gene match: 16. The CDR3: CASSSRLETGLEYEQYF. In DNA form, the CDR3 reads TGTGCCAGCAGTTCCAGATTAGAGACAGGGCTAGAGTACGAGCAGTACTTC.

This clonotype was recorded many times. V is TRBV12-3 or TRBV12-4 and J is TRBJ1-3; D is perhaps TRBD1 (6 bases). V lost 3 bases and J lost 0, with 9 bases in between. The CDR3 covers 15 residues. The CDR3 nucleotides read TGTGCCAGCAGTTTGACAGGAAACTCTGGAAACACCATATATTTT. Its protein is CASSLTGNSGNTIYF.

V is TRBV20-1 and J is TRBJ2-5; 7 nucleotides match TRBD1. Germline V gives CDR1 DFQATT, CDR2 SNEGSKA (reference sequence). V gave up 1 base and J gave up 5 bases; unmatched junction bases: 10. The CDR3 has 15 residues. The CDR3 DNA is TGCAGTGCTAGAGTTGTACAGGGGTCCGGGGAGACCCAGTACTTC. Translated: CSARVVQGSGETQYF.

A few counts support this clonotype. The V gene is TRBV5-1, the J gene TRBJ2-2, with D possibly being TRBD2 (5 bases). The CDR3 runs to 15 residues. Germline loops: CDR1 SGHRS, CDR2 YFSETQ. The V end was cut by 0 bases, the J end by 6 bases, with 12 bases between. This CDR3 is CASSLDGVGAGELFF. CDR3 nucleotide sequence: TGCGCCAGCAGCTTGGACGGTGTCGGGGCCGGGGAGCTGTTTTTT.

This clonotype was detected many times. The gene calls are TRBV2 and TRBJ2-3, with D tentatively TRBD2 (6 bases). Germline V gives CDR1 SNHLY, CDR2 FYNNEI. With 6 bases removed from V and 6 bases from J, the gap between germline ends came to 16 bases. There are 14 residues in the CDR3. Written as DNA, the CDR3 is TGTGCCAGCAGATTACGGCGGGGCGGGGATACGCAGTATTTT. It yields the protein CASRLRRGGDTQYF.

Points on this clonotype: Possible read error: a much larger clone is one base away. The V gene is TRBV5-1, the J gene TRBJ2-7; D may match TRBD1 or TRBD2 (5 bases each). There are 16 residues in the CDR3. Germline CDR1 reads SGHRS; CDR2 reads YFSETQ. V lost 2 bases and J 2 bases, leaving 17 bases between the germline ends. The CDR3 sequence: CASSFFPGRGAYEQYF. CDR3 DNA: TGCGCCAGCAGCTTCTTCCCGGGACGGGGTGCCTACGAGCAGTACTTC.

This clonotype turned up a few times. The chain joins TRBV28 to TRBJ2-2; 7 bases map to TRBD1. The V gene end was trimmed by 4 bases and the J gene end by 3 bases; junction bases not matched to a gene: 5. This CDR3 spans 15 amino acids. Germline CDR1 is MDHEN and CDR2 is SYDVKM. CDR3 loop: CASSSGQMDTGELFF. The DNA of the CDR3 is TGTGCCAGCAGTTCGGGACAGATGGACACCGGGGAGCTGTTTTTT. The whole variable domain, filled in from reference TRBV28 and TRBJ2-2, reads DVKVTQSSRYLVKRTGEKVFLECVQDMDHENMFWYRQDPGLGLRLIYFSYDVKMKEKGDIPEGYSVSREKKERFSLILESASTNQTSMYLCASSSGQMDTGELFFGEGSRLTVL.

V gene TRBV25-1 combines with J gene TRBJ1-4; D is uncertain. The germline V gene has CDR1 MGHDK and CDR2 SYGVNS. Trimming cost V 2 bases and J 11 bases, with 0 bases left between them. This CDR3 has 9 residues. Here the CDR3 reads CASSEKLFF. The CDR3 coding sequence is TGTGCCAGCAGTGAAAAACTGTTTTTT.

The J gene is TRBJ1-1, the V gene TRBV7-9, with D uncertain. Trimming removed 1 base from V and 7 bases from J, with 13 bases in between. The CDR3 has 14 residues. CDR1 SEHNR and CDR2 FQNEAQ come from the germline V gene (reference sequence). Here the CDR3 reads CASSLGLNPNEAFF. DNA of the CDR3: TGTGCCAGCAGCTTAGGATTGAACCCGAATGAAGCTTTCTTT.

The chain has TRBV11-3 and TRBJ2-7; no definite D call. CDR1 is SGHNT and CDR2 is YENEEA in the germline V gene. The CDR3 spans 15 residues. V dropped 1 base and J dropped 2 bases, with 12 bases sitting between them. The CDR3 DNA reads as TGTGCCAGCAGCTTAGGCCTGGAATTCCCCTACGAGCAGTACTTC. Translation gives CASSLGLEFPYEQYF.

This clonotype was observed many times. The V call is TRBV12-3 or TRBV12-4, the J call TRBJ2-1, with 12 bases lining up with TRBD2. The V gene end was trimmed by 6 bases and the J gene end by 6 bases; junction bases not matched to a gene: 3. This CDR3 region has 14 residues. The CDR3 reads CASRGLAGRNEQFF. The CDR3 nucleotides read TGTGCCAGCAGAGGACTAGCGGGGCGCAATGAGCAGTTCTTC.